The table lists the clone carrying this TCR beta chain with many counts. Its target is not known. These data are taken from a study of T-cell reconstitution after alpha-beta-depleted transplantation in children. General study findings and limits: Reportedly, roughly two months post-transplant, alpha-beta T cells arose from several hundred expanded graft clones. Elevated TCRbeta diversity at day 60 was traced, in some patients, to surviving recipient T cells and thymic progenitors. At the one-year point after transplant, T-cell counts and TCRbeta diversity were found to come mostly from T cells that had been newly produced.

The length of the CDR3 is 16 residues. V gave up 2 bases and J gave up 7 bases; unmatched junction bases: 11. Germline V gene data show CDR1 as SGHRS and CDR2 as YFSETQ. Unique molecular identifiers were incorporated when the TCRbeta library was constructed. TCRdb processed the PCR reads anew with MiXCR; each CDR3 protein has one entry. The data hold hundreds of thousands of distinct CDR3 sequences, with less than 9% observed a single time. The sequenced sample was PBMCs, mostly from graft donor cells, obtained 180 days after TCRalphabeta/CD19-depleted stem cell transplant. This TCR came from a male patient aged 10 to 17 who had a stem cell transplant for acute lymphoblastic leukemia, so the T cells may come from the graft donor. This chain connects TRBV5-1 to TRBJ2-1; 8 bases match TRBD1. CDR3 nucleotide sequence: TGCGCCAGCAGCTTCGAGGGGACAGGTGGTAGGAATGAGCAGTTCTTC. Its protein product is CASSFEGTGGRNEQFF.